These 27 T cell receptor beta chains were sequenced from one sample in a study of cytomegalovirus exposure and HLA in healthy donors. Amplification used 60 Vbeta primers and 13 Jbeta primers. Clones were sequenced by immunoSEQ multiplex PCR, and TCRdb holds only the in-frame ones, with some missing. The sample contains fewer than 150,000 clones, over 65% of which appear only once. Sequenced: PBMCs. These receptors were taken from a woman aged 40 to 50 in good health and CMV-seropositive.

CDR3 protein: CASSVPGQGTETQYF. CDR3 nucleotides: TGTGCCAGCAGCGTCCCGGGACAGGGGACGGAGACCCAGTACTTC. This chain links TRBV7-9 with TRBJ2-5, with 10 bases fitting TRBD1. The CDR3 sequence is 15 residues long. After removal of 5 bases from V and 5 bases from J, the junction contained 8 bases not matched to a gene. Per germline, CDR1 SEHNR and CDR2 FQNEAQ (reference sequence).

The chain couples TRBV9 to TRBJ2-1; D ambiguous. V was cut by 1 base and J by 3 bases, with 23 bases left in between. The germline V gene has CDR1 SGDLS and CDR2 YYNGEE. The CDR3 has 19 residues. CDR3 sequence: CASSVNPLPGLYLYNEQFF. DNA for the CDR3: TGTGCCAGCAGCGTAAACCCCCTCCCGGGTTTATACCTCTACAATGAGCAGTTCTTC. The full variable domain, with the rest looked up from reference TRBV9 and TRBJ2-1, is DSGVTQTPKHLITATGQRVTLRCSPRSGDLSVYWYQQSLDQGLQFLIQYYNGEERAKGNILERFSAQQFPDLHSELNLSSLELGDSALYFCASSVNPLPGLYLYNEQFFGPGTRLTVL.

J is TRBJ2-3 and V is TRBV7-9; 15 positions match TRBD2. The CDR3 has 18 residues. Germline CDR1 is SEHNR and CDR2 is FQNEAQ (reference sequence). Germline trimming cut 4 bases from V and 2 bases from J; bases unmatched to any gene: 7. CDR3 sequence reads: CASSSAGLAGGHTDTQYF. In nucleotides, the CDR3 is TGTGCCAGCAGCTCGGCTGGACTAGCGGGGGGGCACACAGATACGCAGTATTTT.

This rearrangement joins TRBV29-1 to TRBJ1-1, with 9 bases that match TRBD1. Germline-derived CDR1 and CDR2 are SQVTM and ANQGSEA. CDR3 length equals 12 residues. Trimming removed 5 bases from V and 4 bases from J; junction bases left unmatched: 2. CDR3 protein: CSVQDRGTEAFF. CDR3 DNA: TGCAGCGTTCAGGACAGGGGCACTGAAGCTTTCTTT.

This chain joins TRBV7-9 and TRBJ2-7; 8 bases fit TRBD2. This CDR3 spans 15 amino acids. The germline CDR1 and CDR2 sequences are SEHNR and FQNEAQ (reference sequence). V lost 2 bases and J lost 2; bases outside the gene matches: 5. The CDR3 bases are TGTGCCAGCAGCTTATTAAGCGGGAGTCCCTACGAGCAGTACTTC. As protein: CASSLLSGSPYEQYF.

The rearrangement uses TRBV5-4 and TRBJ2-2, with TRBD1 as a possible D gene (8 bases). This CDR3 has 16 residues. V lost 3 bases and J 6 bases, leaving 18 bases between the germline ends. Per the germline V gene, CDR1 is SGHNT and CDR2 is YYREEE (reference sequence). CDR3 sequence: CASSSGGRGLAGELFF. The CDR3 bases are TGTGCCAGCAGCTCGGGGGGCAGGGGGCTCGCCGGGGAGCTGTTTTTT.

The chain recombines TRBV18 with TRBJ2-7; TRBD2 aligns across 14 bases. Germline CDR1 is KGHSH and CDR2 is LQKENI. J gave up 3 bases and V 1 base, and 2 bases lay outside the gene matches. The CDR3 has 16 residues. CDR3 DNA sequence: TGTGCCAGCTCACCACGGACTAGCGGGGGGTACTACGAGCAGTACTTC. The encoded protein is CASSPRTSGGYYEQYF. Filled out from reference TRBV18 and TRBJ2-7, the complete variable domain reads NAGVMQNPRHLVRRRGQEARLRCSPMKGHSHVYWYRQLPEEGLKFMVYLQKENIIDESGMPKERFSAEFPKEGPSILRIQQVVRGDSAAYFCASSPRTSGGYYEQYFGPGTRLTVT.

The CDR3 loop reads CASSPQDRVGYTF. In DNA, the CDR3 is TGTGCCAGCTCACCTCAGGACAGGGTGGGCTACACCTTC. The chain links TRBV18 to TRBJ1-2, with 8 bases identical to TRBD1. The germline gives CDR1 KGHSH, CDR2 LQKENI. The CDR3 length is 13 residues. V gave up 3 bases and J gave up 8 bases; unmatched junction bases: 5.

For the CDR3, the DNA is TGCGCCAGCAGCCAAGAGCTAGCTTGGGAGCAGTTCTTC. Protein sequence: CASSQELAWEQFF. V usage is TRBV4-1 and J usage is TRBJ2-1; possible D gene TRBD2, 5 bases. This CDR3 region has 13 residues. Between the trimmed V and J ends, which lost 0 bases and 10 bases, there was a span of 10 bases. Germline CDR1 is MGHRA and CDR2 is YSYEKL.

V and J are TRBV5-1 and TRBJ2-5; D may be TRBD1 (6 bases). V gave up 5 bases and J gave up 1 base, with 12 bases separating them. This CDR3 region has 14 residues. The germline V gene encodes CDR1 SGHRS and CDR2 YFSETQ. CDR3 in DNA: TGCGCCAGCAGTAGAAGGACAGTCCAAGAGACCCAGTACTTC. It specifies CASSRRTVQETQYF.

The rearrangement uses TRBV7-6 and TRBJ2-1; 10 positions agree with TRBD2. CDR3 length: 17 amino acids. Unmatched junction bases numbered 11, after V lost 5 bases and J lost 4 bases. Germline values: CDR1 SGHVS, CDR2 FNYEAQ. The CDR3 DNA sequence: TGTGCCAGCAGCCTGGGAACAAGGACTAGCGGATACAATGAGCAGTTCTTC. Translating gives CASSLGTRTSGYNEQFF.

The V and J genes are TRBV5-1 and TRBJ2-7, with TRBD2 identical over 8 bases. The germline gives CDR1 SGHRS, CDR2 YFSETQ. This CDR3 has 16 residues. V was pared by 0 bases and J by 2 bases, with 7 bases of the junction left unmatched. As DNA, the CDR3 is TGCGCCAGCAGCTTGGCCGGGGCGGGGGGAACCTACGAGCAGTACTTC. It specifies CASSLAGAGGTYEQYF.

The V and J genes are TRBV6-6 and TRBJ2-3; D possibly corresponds to TRBD2 (5 bases). V lost 2 bases and J lost 0, with 9 bases in between. CDR3 size: 15 residues. Germline-derived CDR1 and CDR2 are MNHNY and SVGAGI (reference sequence). The CDR3 DNA reads as TGTGCCAGCAGTTACCCGCGGACTAGCACAGATACGCAGTATTTT. Its translation is CASSYPRTSTDTQYF.

In this sample, this clone turned up a few times. The same CDR3 is also encoded by other DNA sequences in this sample. J is TRBJ1-5 and V is TRBV7-2; D is unclear. The CDR3 is made up of 17 amino acids. The V gene's germline CDR1 is SGHTA and CDR2 FQGNSA. V lost 1 base and J lost 3, with 16 bases in between. Written as DNA, the CDR3 is TGTGCCAGCAGCTTAGGCCTGGGCACAGAAATCAATCAGCCCCAGCATTTT. Amino acid sequence: CASSLGLGTEINQPQHF. Full variable domain (missing parts from reference TRBV7-2 and TRBJ1-5): GAGVSQSPSNKVTEKGKDVELRCDPISGHTALYWYRQSLGQGLEFLIYFQGNSAPDKSGLPSDRFSAERTGGSVSTLTIQRTQQEDSAVYLCASSLGLGTEINQPQHFGDGTRLSIL.

This clone was seen only a few times. The rearrangement uses TRBV5-1 and TRBJ1-2, with D perhaps matching TRBD1 (5 bases). V lost 0 bases and J 4 bases, leaving 13 bases between the germline ends. Germline CDR1 is SGHRS and CDR2 is YFSETQ. The CDR3 extends over 15 amino acids. For the CDR3, the DNA is TGCGCCAGCAGCTTGGGGAACGACAGAACCTATGGCTACACCTTC. This sequence encodes CASSLGNDRTYGYTF. Full variable domain (remainder filled in from reference TRBV5-1 and TRBJ1-2): KAGVTQTPRYLIKTRGQQVTLSCSPISGHRSVSWYQQTPGQGLQFLFEYFSETQRNKGNFPGRFSGRQFSNSRSEMNVSTLELGDSALYLCASSLGNDRTYGYTFGSGTRLTVV.

This clone appeared a few times. V gene TRBV2 combines with J gene TRBJ2-5; TRBD2 is a possible D gene (5 bases). Germline V gene sequence: CDR1 SNHLY, CDR2 FYNNEI. With 1 base removed from V and 0 bases from J, the gap between germline ends came to 9 bases. The CDR3 loop spans 15 amino acids. DNA for the CDR3: TGTGCCAGCAGTGAAGAGGCGGGCAACCAAGAGACCCAGTACTTC. Translated, it gives CASSEEAGNQETQYF.

The chain recombines TRBV4-3 with TRBJ1-4, with a possible D match to TRBD1 (5 bases). Germline CDR1 and CDR2: LGHNA and YSLEER. The CDR3 is 16 residues long. Trimming cost V 2 bases and J 8 bases, with 18 bases left between them. The CDR3 region is CASSQQAGTPEEKLFF. The CDR3 DNA reads as TGCGCCAGCAGCCAACAAGCCGGGACTCCGGAAGAAAAACTGTTTTTT.

The chain has TRBV9 and TRBJ1-2; D call uncertain. This CDR3 has 12 amino acids. The V and J ends lost 0 bases and 6 bases respectively, with 6 bases between them. CDR1 and CDR2 (germline): SGDLS, YYNGEE. Here the CDR3 reads CASSVGGNGYTF. CDR3 DNA: TGTGCCAGCAGCGTAGGAGGGAATGGCTACACCTTC.

The chain is built from TRBV4-2 and TRBJ2-5, with D unresolved. The CDR3 consists of 14 residues. V lost 0 bases and J lost 1, with 6 bases in between. The V gene's germline CDR1 is LGHNA and CDR2 YNFKEQ. The CDR3 region has the DNA TGTGCCAGCAGCCAAGAACATCTCCAAGAGACCCAGTACTTC. Its translation: CASSQEHLQETQYF.

This clone was found a few times. V usage is TRBV5-1 and J usage is TRBJ1-2; 12 bases are shared with TRBD1. CDR1 SGHRS and CDR2 YFSETQ come from the germline V gene. The CDR3 totals 14 residues. V shed 4 bases, J shed 6 bases, and the junction held 4 bases outside the gene matches. The CDR3 DNA is TGCGCCAGCAGCGCCGGGACAGGGGGCAATGGCTACACCTTC. Amino acids: CASSAGTGGNGYTF. Full variable domain (rest looked up from reference TRBV5-1 and TRBJ1-2): KAGVTQTPRYLIKTRGQQVTLSCSPISGHRSVSWYQQTPGQGLQFLFEYFSETQRNKGNFPGRFSGRQFSNSRSEMNVSTLELGDSALYLCASSAGTGGNGYTFGSGTRLTVV.

CDR3 nucleotide sequence: TGTGCCAGCAGCTTAATTCCAGCGGGAGGAGATGGGGCCAACGTCCTGACTTTC. Its protein is CASSLIPAGGDGANVLTF. The V call is TRBV7-3, the J call TRBJ2-6, with 9 bases identical to TRBD2. Trimming at V came to 1 base and at J to 3 bases, leaving 7 bases not matched to a gene. Per germline, CDR1 SGHTA and CDR2 FQGTGA. The CDR3 has 18 residues. The full variable domain, its missing parts supplied by reference TRBV7-3 and TRBJ2-6, is GAGVSQTPSNKVTEKGKYVELRCDPISGHTALYWYRQSLGQGPEFLIYFQGTGAADDSGLPNDRFFAVRPEGSVSTLKIQRTERGDSAVYLCASSLIPAGGDGANVLTFGAGSRLTVL.

This rearrangement joins TRBV13 to TRBJ2-4; TRBD2 matches 9 bases. Germline CDR1 reads PRHDT; CDR2 reads FYEKMQ (reference sequence). Germline trimming cut 5 bases from V and 0 bases from J; bases unmatched to any gene: 11. The CDR3 has 18 residues. The CDR3: CASSTVWRGGRAKNIQYF. The CDR3 nucleotides are TGTGCCAGCAGCACGGTCTGGCGGGGGGGCCGAGCCAAAAACATTCAGTACTTC. Full variable domain (rest looked up from reference TRBV13 and TRBJ2-4): AAGVIQSPRHLIKEKRETATLKCYPIPRHDTVYWYQQGPGQDPQFLISFYEKMQSDKGSIPDRFSAQQFSDYHSELNMSSLELGDSALYFCASSTVWRGGRAKNIQYFGAGTRLSVL.

The chain recombines TRBV28 with TRBJ2-1; TRBD1 is a possible D gene (5 bases). CDR1 and CDR2 (germline): MDHEN, SYDVKM. The CDR3 covers 14 residues. Trimming left V 6 bases short and J 5 bases short, with 14 bases between. In DNA, the CDR3 is TGTGCCAGCAGCATCCAGGGAACGGACAATGAGCAGTTCTTC. It is translated as CASSIQGTDNEQFF.

This clone was observed a handful of times. The chain employs TRBV30 and TRBJ1-4; D may be TRBD1 (5 bases). The germline V gene encodes CDR1 GTSNPN and CDR2 SVGIG (reference sequence). The CDR3 sequence is 14 residues long. Trimming shortened V by 1 base and J by 9 bases, and 15 bases separated the two germline ends. CDR3 region: CAWSAGGQLKKLFF. CDR3 DNA: TGTGCCTGGAGTGCGGGCGGACAATTGAAAAAACTGTTTTTT.

CDR3 sequence reads: CASSQHTSGSYEQYF. CDR3 in DNA: TGTGCCAGCAGCCAACACACTAGCGGGAGCTACGAGCAGTACTTC. The rearrangement links TRBV5-4 to TRBJ2-7, with TRBD2 matching 11 bases. Germline V gives CDR1 SGHNT, CDR2 YYREEE (reference sequence). The length of the CDR3 is 15 residues. The junction had 6 bases not matched to a gene; V was cut back by 4 bases and J by 3 bases.

The V gene is TRBV10-3, the J gene TRBJ2-3; TRBD2 agrees at 8 bases. CDR3 size: 16 residues. V shed 2 bases, J shed 5 bases, and the junction held 9 bases outside the gene matches. Germline CDR1 is ENHRY and CDR2 is SYGVKD. The CDR3 coding sequence is TGTGCCATCAGTGAGCAGGTAGCGGGGAACGTAGATACGCAGTATTTT. Translating gives CAISEQVAGNVDTQYF.

This clone has only one observation. This chain links TRBV5-1 with TRBJ2-2, with a possible D match to TRBD2 (5 bases). This CDR3 comprises 18 residues. Trimming pared 4 bases from V and 3 bases from J, leaving 22 bases between. CDR1 is SGHRS and CDR2 is YFSETQ in the germline V gene. The CDR3 is CASSRRPTTPGDTGELFF. The DNA for the CDR3 is TGCGCCAGCAGCCGGCGGCCTACTACTCCCGGGGACACCGGGGAGCTGTTTTTT.